This record covers a single T cell receptor beta chain. Its antigen is unknown. These data are taken from a study of OX40 agonist ivuxolimab in advanced cancers. Study-level background: Of the participants, under 50% had some prior anti-PD-1, anti-PD-L1 or anti-CTLA-4 therapy, which was allowed. Broader study findings: Researchers did not establish what antigens the expanded peripheral T cells target. At 0.1-3.0 mg/kg, partial responders had clonal expansion among the lowest observed. Nonresponders included some who also had low normalized T-cell clonal expansion.

Method: immunoSEQ multiplex PCR; TCRdb's copy keeps in-frame clones and lacks some. The sample gives over 60,000 clones, 84% of which show up once; roughly 2.6% is in the top ten. Germline assignment: CDR1 LNHDA and CDR2 SQIVND (reference sequence). The CDR3 spans 15 residues. V was cut by 4 bases and J by 1 base, with 10 bases left in between. The sample consisted of CD4+ or CD8+ T cells sorted from blood, taken in a trial of the OX40 agonist ivuxolimab. The source of this sequence is an adult with an advanced solid tumor such as melanoma, head and neck, liver or kidney cancer. This chain links TRBV19 with TRBJ2-2, with D possibly being TRBD1 (6 bases). CDR3 sequence reads: CASSKSTGNTGELFF. The CDR3 coding sequence is TGTGCCAGTAGTAAGTCGACAGGGAACACCGGGGAGCTGTTTTTT. Drawing the rest from reference TRBV19 and TRBJ2-2, the complete variable domain is DGGITQSPKYLFRKEGQNVTLSCEQNLNHDAMYWYRQDPGQGLRLIYYSQIVNDFQKGDIAEGYSVSREKKESFPLTVTSAQKNPTAFYLCASSKSTGNTGELFFGEGSRLTVL.